The entry below gives a single T cell receptor (beta chain) sequence along with its context. The target antigen is unknown. The sample carries other DNA sequences with the same CDR3. This entry comes from a study of graft-versus-host responses after intestinal transplantation. The germline V gene has CDR1 SGHAT and CDR2 FQNNGV. There are 13 residues in the CDR3. V dropped 5 bases and J dropped 2 bases, with 9 bases sitting between them. TCRdb's table, derived via immunoSEQ multiplex PCR, lists solely in-frame clones and lacks some. The sample gives about 110,000 clones, roughly 93% of which show up once; 0.4% to 0.55% is in the top ten.

The TCR comes from a human donor who received an intestinal transplant. The sequencing used unstimulated CD8+ T cells sorted from spleen or lymph node cells, collected before intestinal transplant. V gene TRBV11-2 combines with J gene TRBJ1-2; D perhaps matches TRBD1 (5 bases). The CDR3 bases are TGTGCCAGCAGCCCAGGGCAAAACTATGGCTACACCTTC. Protein product: CASSPGQNYGYTF.